The source of this T cell receptor beta chain is a study of beta chain features in type 1 diabetes. Investigators reverse transcribed all isolated RNA, so they sequenced expressed TCRB transcripts. Measured with immunoSEQ multiplex PCR; TCRdb has only the in-frame clones, and not every one. In the table there are fewer than 250,000 clones, approximately 70% of which are singletons. The germline gives CDR1 GTSNPN, CDR2 SVGIG (reference sequence). This CDR3 contains 13 residues. The V end was cut by 1 base, the J end by 3 bases, with 8 bases between. Sequencing was performed on naive CD4+ T cells from blood. This clonotype originated in a man aged 30-40 years in good health. This chain links TRBV30 with TRBJ2-3; D might be TRBD2 (6 bases). The CDR3 is CAWSGLGTDTQYF. CDR3 nucleotides: TGTGCCTGGAGTGGACTAGGAACAGATACGCAGTATTTT.